This T cell receptor beta chain was sequenced for a study of blood T cell repertoires in COVID-19 (dated by TCRdb to 2020 to 2021). In the study overall: Collaborator samples came from the United States, Italy and Spain and covered acute and convalescent phases of COVID-19. The prospective study material was composed of cDNA or gDNA derived from T cells, B-cell-depleted T cells, or PBMCs. Subjects who had been exposed to COVID-19, were actively infected with it, or had recovered from it provided the deeply sampled blood TCRbeta repertoires that made up the dataset. The repertoires were released in a freely available public database intended as a resource for research on the immune response to SARS-CoV-2. Samples came from the ongoing ImmuneRACE study (first 160 participants) plus 1,254 subjects from 6 global collaborators. Nearly every sample came with metadata listing a de-identified subject ID, COVID-19 status, age in years and sex. HLA class I and class II types, where available, came from metadata supplied by the sample provider rather than from assay-based typing.

TCRbeta CDR3 regions were amplified from genomic DNA by means of the immunoSEQ Assay, a bias-controlled multiplex PCR. The study's processing was this. The number of nucleated cells in each sample was estimated from the amplification of reference gene primers within the assay. Sequence reads were collapsed and filtered to measure the absolute abundance of every unique TCRbeta CDR3 rearrangement. Productive Simpson clonality was computed per sample as the square root of Simpson's diversity index over productive rearrangements. TCRdb mirrors the immuneACCESS table, restricted to in-frame sequences. Some clones are absent from its copies; in checked studies, under half trace to an unresolved V gene, and the reason for the others is unknown. Clonal size and the V and J genes are those of that table, whereas D and trimming came from the DNA. A total of approximately 140,000 clones appear in this sample, around 86% of them only once. Around 3.5% of the sample comes from the top ten.

Results the study describes overall, beyond this receptor: Clinical and demographic metadata were provided uncurated, with the amount varying by source and participant.

Remarks on this clone: No cognate antigen has been identified for it. One base away there is no much larger clone; base qualities are not given.

Each collaborating institution followed its own protocols to collect whole blood in K2EDTA tubes. For TCRbeta analysis, collaborator samples were shipped as frozen whole blood, as isolated PBMCs, or as DNA extracted from either sample type. The CDR3 measures 16 amino acids from cysteine to phenylalanine. Only the CDR3 DNA stays, 48 bases, in frame from base 1. V sheds 2 bases and J sheds 0 bases, leaving 10 bases between their ends. For CDR1 and CDR2, the germline V gene lists MDHEN and SYDVKM. This receptor was obtained from a man between 70 and 80 years old with acute or convalescent COVID-19. Rearrangement joined TRBV28 to TRBJ1-4; TRBD1 could be the D gene, as 5 bases match. Sequenced material: peripheral blood. The CDR3 loop reads CASSLRGVATNEKLFF. The DNA reads TGTGCCAGCAGTTTAAGGGGCGTTGCAACTAATGAAAAACTGTTTTTT.